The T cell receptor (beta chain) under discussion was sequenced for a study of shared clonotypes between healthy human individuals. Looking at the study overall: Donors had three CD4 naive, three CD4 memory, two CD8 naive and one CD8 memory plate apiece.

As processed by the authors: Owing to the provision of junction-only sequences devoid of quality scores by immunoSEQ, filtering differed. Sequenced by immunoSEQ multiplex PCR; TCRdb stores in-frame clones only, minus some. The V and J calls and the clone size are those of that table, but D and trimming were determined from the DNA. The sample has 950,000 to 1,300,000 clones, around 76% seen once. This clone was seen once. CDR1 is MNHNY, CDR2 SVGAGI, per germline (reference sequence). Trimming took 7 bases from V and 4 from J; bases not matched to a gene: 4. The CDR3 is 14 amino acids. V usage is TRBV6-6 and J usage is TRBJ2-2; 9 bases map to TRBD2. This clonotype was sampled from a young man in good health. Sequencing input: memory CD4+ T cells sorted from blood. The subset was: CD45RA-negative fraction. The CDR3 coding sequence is TGTGCCAGCATGACTAGCGGAGGCACCGGGGAGCTGTTTTTT. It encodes CASMTSGGTGELFF.